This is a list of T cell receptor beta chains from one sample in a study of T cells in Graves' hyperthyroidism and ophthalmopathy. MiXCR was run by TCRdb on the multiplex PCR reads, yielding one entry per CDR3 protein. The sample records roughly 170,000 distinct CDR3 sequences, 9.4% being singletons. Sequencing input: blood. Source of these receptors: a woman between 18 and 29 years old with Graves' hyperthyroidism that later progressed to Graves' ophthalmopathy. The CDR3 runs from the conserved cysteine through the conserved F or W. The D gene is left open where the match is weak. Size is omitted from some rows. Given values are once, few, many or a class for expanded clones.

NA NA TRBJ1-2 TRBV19 CASSPTGYHGYTF TGTGCCAGTAGCCCTACAGGGTATCATGGCTACACCTTC
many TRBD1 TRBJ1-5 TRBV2 CASRQGAGQPQHF TGTGCCAGTAGACAGGGGGCGGGTCAGCCCCAGCATTTT
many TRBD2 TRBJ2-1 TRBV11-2 CASRPIAGGHNEQFF TGTGCCAGCAGACCAATAGCGGGAGGACACAATGAGCAGTTCTTC
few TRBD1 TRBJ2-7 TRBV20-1 CSAPEGQNYEQYF TGCAGTGCGCCAGAGGGACAGAACTACGAGCAGTACTTC
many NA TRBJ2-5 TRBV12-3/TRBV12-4 CASKEEKETQYF TGTGCCAGCAAAGAGGAAAAAGAGACCCAGTACTTC
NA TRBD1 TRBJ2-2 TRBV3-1 CASSHWDRELTGELFF TGTGCCAGCAGCCACTGGGACAGGGAGTTGACCGGGGAGCTGTTTTTT
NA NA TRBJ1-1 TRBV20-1 CSAQTSGSRNTEAFF TGCAGTGCTCAGACTAGCGGGAGTCGGAACACTGAAGCTTTCTTT
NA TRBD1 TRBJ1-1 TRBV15 CATSRGRSLERQGSAEAFF TGTGCCACCAGCAGAGGCCGCAGCCTCGAGAGACAGGGTAGCGCTGAAGCTTTCTTT
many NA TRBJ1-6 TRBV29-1 CSTREGPNSPLHF TGCAGCACACGGGAGGGACCTAATTCACCCCTCCACTTT
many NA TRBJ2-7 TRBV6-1 CASSYPGYEQYF TGTGCCAGCAGTTATCCGGGATACGAGCAGTACTTC
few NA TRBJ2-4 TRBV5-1 CASSPDRLGGIQYF TGCGCCAGCAGCCCGGACAGGCTGGGGGGCATTCAGTACTTC
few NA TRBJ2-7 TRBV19 CASSTYTGNYEQYF TGTGCCAGTAGTACCTACACAGGGAACTACGAGCAGTACTTC
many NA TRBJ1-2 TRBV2 CASSEVTGSLYGYTF TGTGCCAGCAGTGAGGTGACAGGATCTTTATATGGCTACACCTTC
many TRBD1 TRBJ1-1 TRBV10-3 CAIRDRGVNTEAFF TGTGCCATCAGGGACAGGGGGGTGAACACTGAAGCTTTCTTT
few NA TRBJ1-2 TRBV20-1 CSARDTGTLNYGYTF TGCAGTGCTAGAGACACAGGGACTCTTAACTATGGCTACACCTTC
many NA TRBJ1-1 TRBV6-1 CASSPPGGVSEAFF TGTGCCAGCAGTCCGCCTGGGGGGGTATCTGAAGCTTTCTTT
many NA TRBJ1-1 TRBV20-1 CRVDNWNTEAFF TGCAGGGTGGACAACTGGAACACTGAAGCTTTCTTT
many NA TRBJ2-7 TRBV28 CASSFHSEEFYEQYF TGTGCCAGCAGTTTTCATAGTGAGGAGTTTTACGAGCAGTACTTC
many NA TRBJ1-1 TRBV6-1 CASRQSTEAFF TGTGCCAGCAGGCAGAGCACTGAAGCTTTCTTT
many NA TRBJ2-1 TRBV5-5 CASSWAGLYYNEQFF TGTGCCAGCAGCTGGGCCGGACTGTACTACAATGAGCAGTTCTTC
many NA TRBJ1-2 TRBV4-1 CASSQDAGMGGYTF TGCGCCAGCAGCCAAGACGCGGGGATGGGTGGCTACACCTTC
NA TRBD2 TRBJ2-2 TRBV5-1 CASSLVVLAGGNTGELFF TGCGCCAGCAGCTTGGTAGTACTAGCGGGAGGGAACACCGGGGAGCTGTTTTTT
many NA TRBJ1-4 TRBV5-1 CASSLERAEGGKLFF TGCGCCAGCAGCCTGGAGAGGGCCGAGGGAGGAAAACTGTTTTTT
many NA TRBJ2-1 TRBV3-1 CASSQVLLVNEQFF TGTGCCAGCAGCCAAGTGTTACTAGTCAATGAGCAGTTCTTC
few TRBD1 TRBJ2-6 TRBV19 CASRTGTAGANVLTF TGTGCCAGTAGGACCGGGACAGCTGGGGCCAACGTCCTGACTTTC
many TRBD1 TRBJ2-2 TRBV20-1 CSARGPGGDTGELFF TGCAGTGCTAGAGGACCAGGGGGAGACACCGGGGAGCTGTTTTTT
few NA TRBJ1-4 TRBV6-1 CASSVDGNEKLFF TGTGCCAGCAGTGTAGATGGAAATGAAAAACTGTTTTTT
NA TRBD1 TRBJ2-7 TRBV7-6 CASSLARTGSYEQYF TGTGCCAGCAGCTTAGCAAGGACAGGGAGCTACGAGCAGTACTTC
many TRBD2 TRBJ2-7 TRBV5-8 CASSLLAGVGEQYF TGTGCCAGCAGCTTGTTAGCGGGAGTCGGCGAGCAGTACTTC
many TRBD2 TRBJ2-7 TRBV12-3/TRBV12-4 CASSLSGVDYEQYF TGTGCCAGCAGTTTAAGCGGGGTAGACTACGAGCAGTACTTC
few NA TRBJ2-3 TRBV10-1 CASSDLRPALTSSTDTQYF TGCGCCAGCAGTGACCTCCGACCTGCACTGACTTCCTCCACAGATACGCAGTATTTT
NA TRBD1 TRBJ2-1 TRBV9 CASSVGKGAGNEQFF TGTGCCAGCAGCGTAGGCAAGGGGGCAGGGAATGAGCAGTTCTTC
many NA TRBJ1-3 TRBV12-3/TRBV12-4 CASRGQISGNTIYF TGTGCCAGCAGAGGACAGATCTCTGGAAACACCATATATTTT
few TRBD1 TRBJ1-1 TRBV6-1 CASSFTGGTTEAFF TGTGCCAGCAGTTTCACAGGGGGAACCACTGAAGCTTTCTTT
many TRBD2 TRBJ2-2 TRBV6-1 CASGRTGTTNTGELFF TGTGCCAGCGGACGTACTGGGACTACGAACACCGGGGAGCTGTTTTTT
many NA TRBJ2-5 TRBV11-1 CASSWTTTQETQYF TGTGCCAGCAGCTGGACAACGACCCAAGAGACCCAGTACTTC
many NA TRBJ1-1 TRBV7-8 CASVGGTEAFF TGTGCCAGCGTTGGAGGGACTGAAGCTTTCTTT
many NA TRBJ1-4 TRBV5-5 CASSLIGGDEKLFF TGTGCCAGCAGCTTGATCGGGGGCGATGAAAAACTGTTTTTT
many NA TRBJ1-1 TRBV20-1 CSASPPTAMNTEAFF TGCAGTGCTAGTCCCCCAACTGCTATGAACACTGAAGCTTTCTTT
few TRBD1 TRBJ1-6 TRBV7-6 CASSSQGDDSPLHF TGTGCCAGCAGCTCACAGGGGGACGATTCACCCCTCCACTTT
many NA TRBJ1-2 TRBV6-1 CASSPGRRLDGYTF TGTGCCAGCAGTCCGGGACGTCGTCTTGATGGCTACACCTTC
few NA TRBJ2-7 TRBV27 CASSPRVKLIYEQYF TGTGCCAGCAGTCCCAGGGTGAAGCTGATCTACGAGCAGTACTTC
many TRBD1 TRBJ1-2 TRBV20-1 CSATGTGANYGYTF TGCAGTGCTACAGGGACAGGGGCTAACTATGGCTACACCTTC
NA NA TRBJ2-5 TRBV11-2 CASSPRTVGTQYF TGTGCCAGCAGCCCCAGAACGGTAGGGACCCAGTACTTC
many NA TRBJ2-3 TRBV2 CASIPGENTQYF TGTGCCAGCATACCAGGGGAGAATACGCAGTATTTT
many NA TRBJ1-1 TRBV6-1 CASSESAGEEMNTEAFF TGTGCCAGCAGTGAATCGGCAGGAGAAGAAATGAACACTGAAGCTTTCTTT